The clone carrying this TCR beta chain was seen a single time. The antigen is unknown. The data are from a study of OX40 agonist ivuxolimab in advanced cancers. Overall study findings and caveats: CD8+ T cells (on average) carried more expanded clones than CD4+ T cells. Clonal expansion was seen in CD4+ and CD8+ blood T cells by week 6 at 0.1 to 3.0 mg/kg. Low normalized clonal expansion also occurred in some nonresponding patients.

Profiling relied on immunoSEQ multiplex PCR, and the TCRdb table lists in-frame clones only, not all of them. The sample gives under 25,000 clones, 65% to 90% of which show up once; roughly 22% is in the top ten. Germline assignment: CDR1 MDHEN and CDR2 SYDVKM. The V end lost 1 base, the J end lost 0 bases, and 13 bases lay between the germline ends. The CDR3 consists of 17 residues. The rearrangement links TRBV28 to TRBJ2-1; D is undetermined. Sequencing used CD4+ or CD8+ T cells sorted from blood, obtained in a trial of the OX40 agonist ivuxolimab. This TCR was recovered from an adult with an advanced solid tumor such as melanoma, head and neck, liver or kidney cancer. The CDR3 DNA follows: TGTGCCAGCAGTTTATTTTTTCTGGCGAGCTCCTACAATGAGCAGTTCTTC. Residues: CASSLFFLASSYNEQFF. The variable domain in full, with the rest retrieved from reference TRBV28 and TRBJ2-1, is DVKVTQSSRYLVKRTGEKVFLECVQDMDHENMFWYRQDPGLGLRLIYFSYDVKMKEKGDIPEGYSVSREKKERFSLILESASTNQTSMYLCASSLFFLASSYNEQFFGPGTRLTVL.